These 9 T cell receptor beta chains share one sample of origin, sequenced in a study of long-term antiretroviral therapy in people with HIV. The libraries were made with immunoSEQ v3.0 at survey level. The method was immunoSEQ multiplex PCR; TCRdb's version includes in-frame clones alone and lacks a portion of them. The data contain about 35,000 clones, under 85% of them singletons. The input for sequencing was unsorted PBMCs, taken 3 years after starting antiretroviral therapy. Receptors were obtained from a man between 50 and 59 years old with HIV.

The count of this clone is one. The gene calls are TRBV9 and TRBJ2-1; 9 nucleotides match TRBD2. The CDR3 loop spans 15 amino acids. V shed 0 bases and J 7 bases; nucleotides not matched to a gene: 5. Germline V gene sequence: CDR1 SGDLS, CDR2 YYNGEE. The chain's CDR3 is CASSVGSGSSNEQFF. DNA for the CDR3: TGTGCCAGCAGCGTAGGTAGCGGGAGCTCTAATGAGCAGTTCTTC. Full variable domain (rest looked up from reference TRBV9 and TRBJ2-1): DSGVTQTPKHLITATGQRVTLRCSPRSGDLSVYWYQQSLDQGLQFLIQYYNGEERAKGNILERFSAQQFPDLHSELNLSSLELGDSALYFCASSVGSGSSNEQFFGPGTRLTVL.

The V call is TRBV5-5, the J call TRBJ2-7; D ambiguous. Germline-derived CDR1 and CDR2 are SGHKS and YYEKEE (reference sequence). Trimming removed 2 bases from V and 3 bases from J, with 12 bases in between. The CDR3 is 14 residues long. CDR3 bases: TGTGCCAGCAGCTTAGGACCGCTAGACTACGAGCAGTACTTC. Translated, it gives CASSLGPLDYEQYF.

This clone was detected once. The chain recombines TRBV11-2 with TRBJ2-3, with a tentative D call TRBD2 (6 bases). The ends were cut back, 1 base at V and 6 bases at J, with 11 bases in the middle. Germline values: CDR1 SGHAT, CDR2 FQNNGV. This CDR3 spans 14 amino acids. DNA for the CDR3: TGTGCCAGCAGCTTAGCGGGAGTATCTGATACGCAGTATTTT. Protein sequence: CASSLAGVSDTQYF.

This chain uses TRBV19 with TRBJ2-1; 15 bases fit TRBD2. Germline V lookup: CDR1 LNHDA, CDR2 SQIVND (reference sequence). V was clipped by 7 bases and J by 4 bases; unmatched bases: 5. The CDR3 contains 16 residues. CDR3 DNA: TGTGCCAGTATGGGGACTAGCGGGAGGTCTTACAATGAGCAGTTCTTC. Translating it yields CASMGTSGRSYNEQFF.

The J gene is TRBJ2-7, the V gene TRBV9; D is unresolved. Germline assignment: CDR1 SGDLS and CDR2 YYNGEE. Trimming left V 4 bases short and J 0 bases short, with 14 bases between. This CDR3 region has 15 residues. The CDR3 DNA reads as TGTGCCAGCAGCCCCCAGCCAGTTTACTCCTACGAGCAGTACTTC. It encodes CASSPQPVYSYEQYF.

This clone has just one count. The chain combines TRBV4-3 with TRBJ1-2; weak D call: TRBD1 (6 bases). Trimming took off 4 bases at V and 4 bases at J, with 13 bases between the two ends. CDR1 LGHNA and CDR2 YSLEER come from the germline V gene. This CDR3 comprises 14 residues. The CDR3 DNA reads TGCGCCAGCAGCCGGGGTGGGGGCGGCTATGGCTACACCTTC. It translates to CASSRGGGGYGYTF.

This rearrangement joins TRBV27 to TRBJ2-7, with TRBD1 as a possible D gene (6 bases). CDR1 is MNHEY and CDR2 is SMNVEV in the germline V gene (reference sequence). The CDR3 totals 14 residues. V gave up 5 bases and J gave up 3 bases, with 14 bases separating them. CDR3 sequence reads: CASSTHRDNYEQYF. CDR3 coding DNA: TGTGCCAGCAGTACTCACCGGGACAACTACGAGCAGTACTTC.

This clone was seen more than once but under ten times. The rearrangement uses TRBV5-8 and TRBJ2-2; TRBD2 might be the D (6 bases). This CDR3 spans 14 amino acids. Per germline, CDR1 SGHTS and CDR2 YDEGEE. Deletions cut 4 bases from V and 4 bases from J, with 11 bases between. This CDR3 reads CASSRDFSTGELFF. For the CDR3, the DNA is TGTGCCAGCAGCCGGGACTTTTCCACCGGGGAGCTGTTTTTT.

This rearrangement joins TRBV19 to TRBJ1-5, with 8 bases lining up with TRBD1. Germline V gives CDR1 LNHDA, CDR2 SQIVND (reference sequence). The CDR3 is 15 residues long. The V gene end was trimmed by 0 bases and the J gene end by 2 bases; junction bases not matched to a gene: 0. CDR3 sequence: CASSIDRGRNQPQHF. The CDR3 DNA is TGTGCCAGTAGTATAGACAGGGGGCGCAATCAGCCCCAGCATTTT. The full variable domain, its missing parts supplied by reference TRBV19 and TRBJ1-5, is DGGITQSPKYLFRKEGQNVTLSCEQNLNHDAMYWYRQDPGQGLRLIYYSQIVNDFQKGDIAEGYSVSREKKESFPLTVTSAQKNPTAFYLCASSIDRGRNQPQHFGDGTRLSIL.